The T cell receptor (beta chain) under discussion was sequenced for a study of shared clonotypes between healthy human individuals. To note about this clone: Its target is unknown.

General observations from the study: Among donors, the sharing of clonotypes was expected to be influenced by sequencing depth.

The material for each subset, its genomic DNA, was split evenly across several immunoSEQ plates. Under the authors' procedure: Junction-only sequences without quality scores came from ImmunoSEQ, so filtering differed. Sequencing was performed with immunoSEQ multiplex PCR; in TCRdb, only in-frame clones are kept and a portion is missing. From that table come the V and J calls and clone size; the DNA was used to work out D and trimming. The sample lists about 2.3 million clones, about 90% occurring once. Looked up from germline, CDR1 is MRHNA and CDR2 is SNTAGT. Trimming at V came to 0 bases and at J to 4 bases, leaving 18 bases not matched to a gene. This CDR3 is built from 20 residues.

Sequences were obtained from naive CD4+ T cells from PBMCs. The sample's subset: CD45RA+ positively selected. The genes are TRBV6-4 and TRBJ2-1; 7 nucleotides match TRBD2. The clonotype comes from a young man in good health. Some clones in this sample may be carry-over from other donors' samples. The CDR3 DNA reads as TGTGCCAGCAGTGACTCGAGGGCGGCAGGGCCGGGAGGTCTGTACAATGAGCAGTTCTTC. As protein: CASSDSRAAGPGGLYNEQFF.